This TCR beta chain was sequenced in a study of shared T cell receptors in the human thymus. The CDR3 is 16 residues long. V was cut by 4 bases and J by 0 bases, with 13 bases left in between. CDR1 is SGHNT, CDR2 YYREEE, per germline (reference sequence). The assay was immunoSEQ multiplex PCR, and TCRdb's table has in-frame clones only and misses some. Of more than 550,000 clones listed, around 87% are singletons. These same data were also listed under a study on human thymus T cells. That report adds: Each of the donors was a healthy Finnish infant who was undergoing open corrective cardiac surgery for congenital heart defects. Thymic resections from corrective heart surgery supplied the tissue. Usage of V and J genes appeared biased in thymic and blood repertoires. Unrelated individuals had highly overlapping thymic repertoires, as reported in related research.

The V and J genes are TRBV5-4 and TRBJ2-2; perhaps TRBD2 as D (6 bases). The receptor was derived from a boy under two years old with a congenital heart defect. The sample taken for sequencing was thymocytes. CDR3 in DNA: TGTGCCAGCAGCCCGGCGGGACCGCCGAACACCGGGGAGCTGTTTTTT. It specifies CASSPAGPPNTGELFF.